One and the same sample provided the 21 T cell receptor beta chains below, sequenced in a study of blood T cells in healthy people across ages. A second about 7 to 11 cycle PCR used barcoded and J-beta primers. MiXCR, applied by TCRdb to the 5' RACE reads, yields one record per CDR3 protein. The table records approximately 790,000 distinct CDR3 sequences, roughly 60% of them present only once. The sequencing input was blood. The receptors stem from a man aged 25-45 years in good health.

The table lists this clonotype with many counts. CDR3 region: CASSVDYEQYF. CDR3 nucleotides: TGTGCCAGCAGCGTGGACTACGAGCAGTACTTC. The chain is built from TRBV7-2 and TRBJ2-7, with D uncertain. Trimming left V 5 bases short and J 3 bases short, with 5 bases between. The length of the CDR3 is 11 residues. Germline assignment: CDR1 SGHTA and CDR2 FQGNSA.

V gene TRBV25-1 combines with J gene TRBJ2-7; TRBD1 or TRBD2 may be the D gene (5 bases each). Germline CDR1 is MGHDK and CDR2 is SYGVNS. V lost 6 bases and J 6 bases, leaving 9 bases between the germline ends. The CDR3 spans 11 residues. The CDR3 DNA sequence: TGTGCCAGCAGGACGGGGCTCGAGCAGTACTTC. Amino acids: CASRTGLEQYF.

This CDR3 is CSAREQGFTTEAFF. DNA of the CDR3: TGCAGTGCTAGAGAGCAGGGTTTTACCACTGAAGCTTTCTTT. V is TRBV20-1 and J is TRBJ1-1; tentative D call: TRBD1 (5 bases). Per germline, CDR1 DFQATT and CDR2 SNEGSKA (reference sequence). The CDR3 length is 14 residues. V lost 0 bases and J lost 4, with 12 bases in between.

As to this clonotype: A clone one base away is much larger, so this may be a read error. CDR3 region: CSVEQRISGSKQNF. CDR3 DNA sequence: TGCAGCGTTGAACAGAGGATTAGCGGGAGTAAGCAGAACTTC. The chain has TRBV29-1 and TRBJ2-7; 9 nucleotides align to TRBD2. Germline loops: CDR1 SQVTM, CDR2 ANQGSEA. CDR3 length equals 14 residues.

This chain links TRBV20-1 with TRBJ2-5, with TRBD2 as a possible D gene (5 bases). Germline values: CDR1 DFQATT, CDR2 SNEGSKA (reference sequence). This CDR3 spans 14 amino acids. Trimming shortened V by 1 base and J by 5 bases, and 14 bases separated the two germline ends. CDR3 in DNA: TGCAGTGCTAGAGTTACGGGAAATGTGGAGACCCAGTACTTC. Protein: CSARVTGNVETQYF.

V and J are TRBV27 and TRBJ2-6; D ambiguous. V dropped 3 bases and J dropped 0 bases, with 6 bases sitting between them. Per germline, CDR1 MNHEY and CDR2 SMNVEV (reference sequence). The CDR3 consists of 15 residues. CDR3 sequence reads: CASSFSDSGANVLTF. CDR3 sequence (DNA): TGTGCCAGCAGTTTCTCCGACTCTGGGGCCAACGTCCTGACTTTC.

Notes on this clonotype: Germline is not matched at one junction end, which may reflect a read error. This chain links TRBV9 with TRBJ1-1, with D unclear. The CDR3 covers 12 residues. In germline, CDR1 is SGDLS, CDR2 YYNGEE. CDR3 residues: CTSSVGSSEAFF. CDR3 bases: TGTACCAGCAGCGTCGGGAGTAGTGAAGCTTTCTTT.

V gene TRBV12-3 or TRBV12-4 combines with J gene TRBJ2-1; 7 bases match TRBD2. The J call may be wrong; the DNA end is better matched by TRBJ2-7. CDR3 length: 16 residues. DNA of the CDR3: TGTGCCAGCAGGCCCGCGGGGGAAAGCTCCTACAATGAGCAGTACTTC. It specifies CASRPAGESSYNEQYF.

This clonotype has only a few counts. This sequence joins TRBV7-2 and TRBJ2-7, with D perhaps matching TRBD2 (5 bases). The last part of the DNA fits TRBJ2-5 better; the J call may be wrong. The CDR3 runs 15 residues. The germline gives CDR1 SGHTA, CDR2 FQGNSA. The CDR3 bases are TGTGCCAGCAGCTTATCTTCGGGGAGTCGAGAGACCCAGTACTTC. This sequence encodes CASSLSSGSRETQYF.

This chain uses TRBV7-3 with TRBJ1-5; no definite D call. The germline gives CDR1 SGHTA, CDR2 FQGTGA. This CDR3 is 13 amino acids long. Trimming pared 0 bases from V and 7 bases from J, leaving 7 bases between. The chain's CDR3 is CASSLTSSQPQHF. The CDR3 DNA sequence: TGTGCCAGCAGCTTAACTTCATCCCAGCCCCAGCATTTT.

The chain recombines TRBV9 with TRBJ2-6; D remains ambiguous. Germline loops: CDR1 SGDLS, CDR2 YYNGEE. The CDR3 spans 14 residues. V lost 2 bases to trimming and J lost 6 bases, with 9 bases between them. The CDR3 sequence is CASSVVGEANVLTF. The CDR3, as DNA: TGTGCCAGCAGCGTCGTTGGGGAGGCCAACGTCCTGACTTTC.

This rearrangement joins TRBV4-3 to TRBJ1-4; D is unclear. The CDR3 is 17 amino acids. The germline gives CDR1 LGHNA, CDR2 YSLEER. The germline V and J ends were trimmed by 1 base and 7 bases, with 19 bases remaining between them. The CDR3 here is CASSQGGPSLLGEKLFF. CDR3 in DNA: TGCGCCAGCAGCCAAGGCGGCCCCAGTCTTTTAGGTGAAAAACTGTTTTTT.

This clonotype was detected only once. The V gene is TRBV7-2, the J gene TRBJ2-7; D is tentatively TRBD1 or TRBD2 (5 bases each). This CDR3 spans 12 amino acids. Looked up from germline, CDR1 is SGHTA and CDR2 is FQGNSA. Trimming left V 4 bases short and J 4 bases short, with 8 bases between. This CDR3 reads CASSSREYEQYF. The CDR3 nucleotides read TGTGCCAGCAGCTCCAGGGAGTACGAGCAGTACTTC.

This clonotype was counted only a few times. The chain employs TRBV4-3 and TRBJ2-3; TRBD2 might be the D (5 bases). Germline V lookup: CDR1 LGHNA, CDR2 YSLEER. The V gene lost 3 bases and the J gene lost 3 bases, with 19 bases spanning the gap. The CDR3 is 17 amino acids. The CDR3 loop reads CASSQLRADYRTDTQYF. The CDR3 DNA follows: TGCGCCAGCAGCCAGCTCCGGGCTGACTACCGTACAGATACGCAGTATTTT.

This clonotype was recorded a few times. The CDR3 DNA sequence: TGTGCCAGCAGTTTCGGGGCAGGATCCTACGAGCAGTACTTC. This sequence encodes CASSFGAGSYEQYF. The chain has TRBV12-3 or TRBV12-4 and TRBJ2-7; D could derive from TRBD1 or TRBD2 (5 bases each). Trimming took 3 bases from V and 1 from J, leaving 10 bases between them. This CDR3 has 14 amino acids.

In its sample, this clonotype was seen a few times. CDR3 bases: TGTGCCAGCAGCAGGGGTGGGACCCAGTACTTC. Residues: CASSRGGTQYF. The genes are TRBV12-3 or TRBV12-4 and TRBJ2-5; the D gene is possibly TRBD1 (6 bases). The CDR3 contains 11 residues. Trimming left V 6 bases short and J 7 bases short, with 9 bases between.

For this clonotype: Since a much larger clone is just one base distant, this may be a read error. This sequence joins TRBV29-1 and TRBJ2-7, with TRBD2 identical over 14 bases. Germline values: CDR1 SQVTM, CDR2 ANQGSEA. The CDR3 has 16 residues. The CDR3 region is CSVEDGTSGSSYGQYF. The CDR3 region has the DNA TGCAGCGTTGAAGACGGGACTAGCGGGAGCTCCTACGGGCAGTACTTC.

Only a few counts were recorded for this clonotype. This chain uses TRBV12-3 or TRBV12-4 with TRBJ2-4; D not resolved. CDR3 length: 15 residues. V was shortened by 2 bases and J by 0 bases, with 8 bases between the two germline ends. The CDR3 sequence: CASSLMDVAKNIQYF. CDR3 DNA: TGTGCCAGCAGTTTAATGGACGTAGCCAAAAACATTCAGTACTTC.

V and J are TRBV6-5 and TRBJ2-7; TRBD2 matches 8 bases. The CDR3 consists of 13 residues. Germline CDR1 and CDR2: MNHEY and SVGAGI. Unmatched junction bases numbered 7, after V lost 6 bases and J lost 6 bases. The CDR3 sequence is CASSPNGLAEQYF. As DNA, the CDR3 is TGTGCCAGCAGCCCAAATGGACTAGCCGAGCAGTACTTC.

V and J are TRBV10-3 and TRBJ1-2, with 8 positions matching TRBD1. This CDR3 has 17 amino acids. The J segment lost 3 bases and the V segment lost 0 bases, leaving 9 bases of the junction unmatched. Looked up from germline, CDR1 is ENHRY and CDR2 is SYGVKD. The CDR3: CAISESRGQGADYGYTF. CDR3 DNA sequence: TGTGCCATCAGTGAGTCAAGGGGGCAGGGGGCGGACTATGGCTACACCTTC.

The chain employs TRBV4-2 and TRBJ1-6; D is unclear. Trimming cost V 0 bases and J 0 bases, with 6 bases left between them. CDR3 length equals 16 residues. The germline V gene has CDR1 LGHNA and CDR2 YNFKEQ. CDR3 sequence reads: CASSQETFSYNSPLHF. In nucleotides, the CDR3 is TGTGCCAGCAGCCAAGAGACCTTCTCCTATAATTCACCCCTCCACTTT.